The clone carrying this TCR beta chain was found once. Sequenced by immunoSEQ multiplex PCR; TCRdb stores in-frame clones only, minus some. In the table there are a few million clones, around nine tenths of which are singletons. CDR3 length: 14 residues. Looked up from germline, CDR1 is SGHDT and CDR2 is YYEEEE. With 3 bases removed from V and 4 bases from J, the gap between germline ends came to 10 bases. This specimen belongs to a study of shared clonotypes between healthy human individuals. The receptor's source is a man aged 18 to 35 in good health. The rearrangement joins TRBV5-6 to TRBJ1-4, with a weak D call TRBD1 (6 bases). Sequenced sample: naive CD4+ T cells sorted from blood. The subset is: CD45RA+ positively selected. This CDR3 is CASSWGLVNEKLFF. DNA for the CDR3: TGTGCCAGCAGCTGGGGGCTGGTTAATGAAAAACTGTTTTTT.